This is a list of T cell receptor beta chains from one sample in a study of blood T cell repertoires in COVID-19. Method: immunoSEQ multiplex PCR; TCRdb's copy keeps in-frame clones and lacks some. The data show about 92,000 clones, with approximately 80% seen just once and 10% held by the top ten. Sequences were obtained from peripheral blood. Receptors were obtained from a woman between 65 and 79 years old with acute or convalescent COVID-19. The CDR3 runs from the conserved cysteine through the conserved F or W. Each record gives: D gene, CDR3 length, V gene, clone size, J gene, CDR3 DNA, CDR3 protein. The D gene is left open where the match is weak. Part of the rows lack a size; the others show once, few, many or a class for expanded clones.

.	14	TRBV6-5	.	TRBJ2-5	TGTGCCAGCACCCCCTATCCCTCTAGGGAGACCCAGTACTTC	CASTPYPSRETQYF
TRBD2	15	TRBV9	.	TRBJ2-2	TGTGCCAGCAGCTCAAGCGGGACTAACACCGGGGAGCTGTTTTTT	CASSSSGTNTGELFF
.	15	TRBV30	.	TRBJ2-6	TGTGCCTGGGACGCGGCGGGCTCTGGGGCCAACGTCCTGACTTTC	CAWDAAGSGANVLTF
TRBD1	15	TRBV6-2/TRBV6-3	.	TRBJ2-2	TGTGCCAGCAGTTTACAGGGGGCTGGCACCGGGGAGCTGTTTTTT	CASSLQGAGTGELFF
TRBD1	13	TRBV28	.	TRBJ1-2	TGTGCCACTCCAGGACAGGGACCAAGGGGCTACACCTTC	CATPGQGPRGYTF
.	11	TRBV5-3	.	TRBJ1-5	TGTGCCAGGAAGGGGGAACAGCCCCAGCATTTT	CARKGEQPQHF
.	15	TRBV30	.	TRBJ1-6	TGTGCCTGGAGTGGGGGGCTAGCCTATAATTCACCCCTCCACTTT	CAWSGGLAYNSPLHF
TRBD1	13	TRBV6-5	.	TRBJ2-1	TGTGCCACTACCGGGACAGCCCACAATGAGCAGTTCTTC	CATTGTAHNEQFF
TRBD1	14	TRBV10-3	.	TRBJ1-1	TGTGCCATCAGTATACAGGGGGGGAACACTGAAGCTTTCTTT	CAISIQGGNTEAFF
.	14	TRBV5-1	few	TRBJ2-2	TGCGCCAGCAGCGAGGACAGCCGCACCGGGGAGCTGTTTTTT	CASSEDSRTGELFF
.	17	TRBV5-1	.	TRBJ2-2	TGCGCCAGCAGACAAACCCAGGGGTCGGTATCCACCGGGGAGCTGTTTTTT	CASRQTQGSVSTGELFF
TRBD2	13	TRBV6-2/TRBV6-3	.	TRBJ2-7	TGTGCCAGCAGTTTCGGGACTACCCTACAGCAGTACTTC	CASSFGTTLQQYF
.	15	TRBV11-3	.	TRBJ2-2	TGTGCCAGCAGCTTAGGGGGGCCCTACACCGGGGAGCTGTTTTTT	CASSLGGPYTGELFF
.	14	TRBV24-1	.	TRBJ2-3	TGTGCCAGGCGATCGAGGAGGCGCACAGATACGCAGTATTTT	CARRSRRRTDTQYF
TRBD2	14	TRBV30	.	TRBJ2-7	TGTGCCTGGAGGGGGGAGGGTAGCTCCTACGAGCAGTACTTC	CAWRGEGSSYEQYF
TRBD2	15	TRBV2	.	TRBJ2-1	TGTGCCAGCAGTGAAGCAGCGGGGGGGCCCGGTGAGCAGTTCTTC	CASSEAAGGPGEQFF
.	14	TRBV28	.	TRBJ2-5	TGTGCCAGCAGTTTTGCGGGTCGTGGGGAGACCCAGTACTTC	CASSFAGRGETQYF
.	14	TRBV6-2/TRBV6-3	.	TRBJ1-2	TGTGCCAGCAGTTACTCGGACGGGAGGTATGGCTACACCTTC	CASSYSDGRYGYTF
TRBD1	15	TRBV5-1	.	TRBJ1-2	TGCGCCAGCAGCTTGACCGGGACAGGGAACTATGGCTACACCTTC	CASSLTGTGNYGYTF
.	14	TRBV2	.	TRBJ2-2	TGTGCCAGCAGCCAGCTTCAGGGAACCGGGGAGCTGTTTTTT	CASSQLQGTGELFF
.	16	TRBV11-2	.	TRBJ2-7	TGTGCCAGCAGCTTAACTTTAATGACAGGTACCTACGAGCAGTACTTC	CASSLTLMTGTYEQYF
TRBD1	15	TRBV5-4	once	TRBJ2-2	TGTGCCAGCAGCCGACAGGGGGCTCCCACCGGGGAGCTGTTTTTT	CASSRQGAPTGELFF
.	14	TRBV2	.	TRBJ2-1	TGTGCCAGCGGGGGAGGCCGGGGTTTCAATGAGCAGTTCTTC	CASGGGRGFNEQFF
TRBD1	16	TRBV5-1	.	TRBJ2-1	TGCGCCAGCAGCTTGGAGGGGACAGGGGCATACAATGAGCAGTTCTTC	CASSLEGTGAYNEQFF
TRBD1	16	TRBV27	.	TRBJ1-2	TGTGCCAGCAGTGCACAGGGGGCGCGAGCCACCTATGGCTACACCTTC	CASSAQGARATYGYTF
.	13	TRBV6-6	few	TRBJ2-7	TGTGCCAGCAGTTACTCGGACTTCAACGAGCAGTACTTC	CASSYSDFNEQYF
TRBD1	13	TRBV2	few	TRBJ1-6	TGTGCCAGCAGTAGACAGGGTAATTCACCCCTCCACTTT	CASSRQGNSPLHF
.	14	TRBV16	.	TRBJ2-7	TGTGCCAGCAGCCGGGAGCGCCACTCCTACGAGCAGTACTTC	CASSRERHSYEQYF
.	13	TRBV7-8	few	TRBJ2-7	TGTGCCAGCGGACTTAGGGGAGGTGGCGAGCAGTACTTC	CASGLRGGGEQYF
.	12	TRBV7-2	.	TRBJ1-6	TGTGCCAGCAGCTTAGCGCGTTCACCCCTCCACTTT	CASSLARSPLHF
.	13	TRBV6-5	few	TRBJ2-7	TGTGCCAGCAGTTACTCGACAATGGGCGAGCAGTACTTC	CASSYSTMGEQYF
TRBD1	14	TRBV10-3	.	TRBJ1-4	TGTGCCATCAGCCCGGGACAGGGGACTGAAAAACTGTTTTTT	CAISPGQGTEKLFF
.	13	TRBV19	.	TRBJ1-5	TGTGCCAGTCGCGAGTTGAGCAATCAGCCCCAGCATTTT	CASRELSNQPQHF
.	12	TRBV2	.	TRBJ1-5	TGTGCCAGCAGTGAAGACATCCAGGTTGCGCATTTT	CASSEDIQVAHF
.	15	TRBV6-5	.	TRBJ1-2	TGTGCCAGCAGCTCCAGAGGAGAGAGGAACTATGGCTACACCTTC	CASSSRGERNYGYTF
.	14	TRBV5-4	.	TRBJ1-1	TGTGCCAGCAGCAATGGACAGTCGAACACTGAAGCTTTCTTT	CASSNGQSNTEAFF
TRBD1	18	TRBV5-5	.	TRBJ2-4	TGTGCCAGCAGCGACCGGGACAGGGGACCCTTAGCCAAAAACATTCAGTACTTC	CASSDRDRGPLAKNIQYF
.	16	TRBV5-1	.	TRBJ1-3	TGCGCCAGCAGCTTAAAGACAGGTTCCTCTGGAAACACCATATATTTT	CASSLKTGSSGNTIYF
TRBD2	14	TRBV27	.	TRBJ2-7	TGTGCCAGCAGTGGGGGACTAGCGGGGTACGAGCAGTACTTC	CASSGGLAGYEQYF
.	15	TRBV2	.	TRBJ1-3	TGTGCCAGCAAACCAGACACCCACTCTGGAAACACCATATATTTT	CASKPDTHSGNTIYF
TRBD1	14	TRBV9	.	TRBJ2-7	TGTGCCAGCAGCCCGAGACAGGGTCGGGCCGAGCAGTACTTC	CASSPRQGRAEQYF
TRBD2	17	TRBV4-3	.	TRBJ2-7	TGCGCCAGCAGCCAACTTCAACCCGGGACTACTGTCTACGAGCAGTACTTC	CASSQLQPGTTVYEQYF